This T cell receptor (beta chain) was captured in a study of post-analysis software for immune sequencing data. Study-wide results and caveats: Several TRBV segments were more frequent in patients than controls; TRBV5-6, TRBV5-1 and TRBV20-1 belonged to this group.

Included in the TCR beta cDNA libraries were unique molecular identifiers. There were about 1 to 10 million T cells, and 450,000 to 550,000 cDNA molecules came from them. TCRdb fed the PCR reads into MiXCR, producing one record per CDR3 protein. The sample consists of hundreds of thousands of distinct CDR3 sequences, 30% of them appearing once. This CDR3 has 13 residues. Per germline, CDR1 MNHEY and CDR2 SMNVEV (reference sequence). V lost 6 bases to trimming and J lost 10 bases, with 13 bases between them. Regarding this clonotype: Antigen specificity is unknown.

Material: blood. The chain recombines TRBV27 with TRBJ1-6; D unresolved. The TCR comes from a girl aged 10-17 years with multiple sclerosis. The CDR3 DNA reads TGTGCCAGCAGCCTCCGCAGGAACTCACCCCTCCACTTT. This gives the protein CASSLRRNSPLHF.